The 14 T cell receptor beta chains given below trace back to one sample, sequenced in a study of Graves' ophthalmopathy and Graves' hyperthyroidism. From RNA, the CDR3 regions of TCR beta chains were amplified and sequenced. An opening RT-PCR round employed HTBI primers and preceded a second-round multiplex PCR. MiXCR was run by TCRdb on the multiplex PCR reads, yielding one entry per CDR3 protein. The repertoire includes 620,000 or so distinct CDR3 sequences, around a fifth of them detected once, and more than 5.5% sits in the top ten. Specimen: peripheral blood. The receptor source for this set is a woman aged 18-30 years with stable Graves' hyperthyroidism. Some clones in this sample may be carry-over from other donors' samples.

At least ten counts were recorded for this clonotype. Mismatch with germline at one junction end may stem from a read error. The V gene is TRBV7-7, the J gene TRBJ1-5, with TRBD1 identical over 8 bases. Germline CDR1 and CDR2: SSHAT and FNYEAQ (reference sequence). This CDR3 has 17 residues. CDR3 protein: CASNPTGEEFSNQPQHF. The DNA for the CDR3 is TGTGCTAGCAACCCGACAGGGGAGGAATTTAGCAATCAGCCCCAGCATTTT.

V gene TRBV5-1 combines with J gene TRBJ2-7; 11 bases agree with TRBD2. Trimming cost V 5 bases and J 2 bases; bases outside gene matches: 6. The CDR3 spans 15 residues. The germline gives CDR1 SGHRS, CDR2 YFSETQ. The CDR3 sequence: CASRPTSGSAYEQYF. The CDR3 DNA sequence: TGCGCCAGCAGGCCCACTAGCGGGAGCGCCTACGAGCAGTACTTC.

This clonotype has more than one count but fewer than ten. An end of the junction differs from the germline gene, which may be a read error. This sequence joins TRBV11-2 and TRBJ2-1; a possible D gene is TRBD1 (6 bases). The CDR3 totals 15 residues. Germline CDR1 SGHAT, CDR2 FQNNGV. CDR3 coding DNA: TGTGCCAGCAGCTACAAACAGGGCATCTACAATGAGAAGTTCTTC. Amino acid sequence: CASSYKQGIYNEKFF.

The table lists this clonotype with many counts. The chain recombines TRBV29-1 with TRBJ1-1; D is perhaps TRBD1 (5 bases). This CDR3 contains 14 residues. In germline, CDR1 is SQVTM, CDR2 ANQGSEA. The ends were cut back, 3 bases at V and 0 bases at J, with 11 bases in the middle. In DNA form, the CDR3 reads TGCAGCGTTGACCGGGGACGGATGAACACTGAAGCTTTCTTT. Amino acid sequence: CSVDRGRMNTEAFF. Together with reference TRBV29-1 and TRBJ1-1, the CDR3 gives the full variable domain: SAVISQKPSRDICQRGTSLTIQCQVDSQVTMMFWYRQQPGQSLTLIATANQGSEATYESGFVIDKFPISRPNLTFSTLTVSNMSPEDSSIYLCSVDRGRMNTEAFFGQGTRLTVV.

The table lists this clonotype with many counts. The chain carries TRBV7-2 and TRBJ2-7; perhaps D is TRBD1 or TRBD2 (5 bases each). This CDR3 spans 14 amino acids. The ends were cut back, 0 bases at V and 6 bases at J, with 12 bases in the middle. CDR1 is SGHTA, CDR2 FQGNSA, per germline. Here the CDR3 reads CASSLAPGRTEQYF. CDR3 DNA sequence: TGTGCCAGCAGCTTAGCGCCGGGGCGGACCGAGCAGTACTTC.

This clonotype was recorded at least ten times. The chain joins TRBV15 to TRBJ2-3, with D possibly matching TRBD1 (5 bases). Trimming took 0 bases from V and 6 from J, leaving 19 bases between them. CDR1 and CDR2 (germline): LNHNV, YYDKDF (reference sequence). The CDR3 loop spans 17 amino acids. The CDR3 loop is CATSRDSEGVGVDTQYF. The CDR3 nucleotides read TGTGCCACCAGCAGAGATTCCGAAGGGGTTGGGGTGGATACGCAGTATTTT. The variable domain in full, with the rest retrieved from reference TRBV15 and TRBJ2-3, is DAMVIQNPRYQVTQFGKPVTLSCSQTLNHNVMYWYQQKSSQAPKLLFHYYDKDFNNEADTPDNFQSRRPNTSFCFLDIRSPGLGDTAMYLCATSRDSEGVGVDTQYFGPGTRLTVL.

This clonotype was seen ten or more times. The gene calls are TRBV24-1 and TRBJ2-7; TRBD1 aligns across 8 bases. With 3 bases clipped from V and 4 bases from J, the junction kept 7 bases outside the gene matches. The CDR3 is 15 residues long. The V gene's germline CDR1 is KGHDR and CDR2 SFDVKD. The CDR3 coding sequence is TGTGCCACCAGTGATCCCCAGGGGGACAGGTACGAGCAGTACTTC. This codes for CATSDPQGDRYEQYF.

This clonotype was seen at least ten times. The V and J genes are TRBV27 and TRBJ2-4; D possibly uses TRBD1 or TRBD2 (7 bases each). Germline CDR1 reads MNHEY; CDR2 reads SMNVEV (reference sequence). The CDR3 totals 17 residues. With 6 bases removed from V and 4 bases from J, the gap between germline ends came to 22 bases. CDR3 sequence (DNA): TGTGCCAGCAGGCCCAGGGGGGGGCATGGGCCTAAAAACATTCAGTACTTC. This codes for CASRPRGGHGPKNIQYF.

This clonotype was detected ten times or more. J is TRBJ2-7 and V is TRBV20-1, with D tentatively TRBD1 (5 bases). The germline V and J ends were trimmed by 0 bases and 3 bases, with 12 bases remaining between them. The CDR3 contains 14 residues. Germline CDR1 and CDR2: DFQATT and SNEGSKA (reference sequence). The CDR3, as DNA: TGCAGTGCTAGAGATTATCAGGGTGTCTACGAGCAGTACTTC. Protein product: CSARDYQGVYEQYF.

This clonotype was detected ten times or more. The rearrangement uses TRBV6-1 and TRBJ2-5; 8 nucleotides agree with TRBD2. J lost 5 bases, V lost 4 bases, and 3 bases had no gene match. Germline CDR1 is MNHNS and CDR2 is SASEGT. The CDR3 extends over 13 amino acids. This CDR3 is CASSARGGETQYF. CDR3 sequence (DNA): TGTGCCAGCAGTGCCCGGGGGGGGGAGACCCAGTACTTC.

Ten or more counts support this clonotype. The chain links TRBV20-1 to TRBJ2-5, with D possibly TRBD2 on 5 matching bases. Germline loops: CDR1 DFQATT, CDR2 SNEGSKA (reference sequence). The CDR3 runs to 15 residues. V lost 1 base to trimming and J lost 7 bases, with 19 bases between them. The CDR3 protein is CSARVSWERPGTQYF. In nucleotides, the CDR3 is TGCAGTGCTAGAGTATCCTGGGAGCGGCCAGGGACCCAGTACTTC.

This clonotype appeared many times. At one of its ends the junction is not consistent with the germline gene, which may arise from a read error. The chain couples TRBV28 to TRBJ2-7, with 8 bases fitting TRBD2. Germline lookup yields CDR1 MDHEN and CDR2 SYDVKM. The CDR3 runs 18 residues. The CDR3 protein is CASNLRHRVGSGTGKQYF. As DNA, the CDR3 is TGTGCCAGCAATTTACGGCACAGGGTGGGTAGCGGGACGGGGAAGCAGTACTTC.

This clonotype was seen repeatedly, ten times or more. The chain recombines TRBV27 with TRBJ2-2; 13 bases map to TRBD2. The CDR3 has 16 residues. Losses at the gene ends were 6 bases for V and 1 base for J; bases not matched to a gene: 2. From germline, CDR1 is MNHEY and CDR2 SMNVEV (reference sequence). The CDR3 loop reads CASRGLAGRNTGELFF. The CDR3 coding sequence is TGTGCCAGCAGGGGACTAGCGGGGCGGAACACCGGGGAGCTGTTTTTT.

The table lists this clonotype with a few counts. This rearrangement joins TRBV4-1 to TRBJ2-7; a possible D gene is TRBD1 (5 bases). Germline V gives CDR1 MGHRA, CDR2 YSYEKL. CDR3 length: 15 residues. V dropped 0 bases and J dropped 0 bases, with 9 bases sitting between them. The CDR3 region is CASSQDWGSSYEQYF. In nucleotides, the CDR3 is TGCGCCAGCAGCCAAGATTGGGGCAGCTCCTACGAGCAGTACTTC.